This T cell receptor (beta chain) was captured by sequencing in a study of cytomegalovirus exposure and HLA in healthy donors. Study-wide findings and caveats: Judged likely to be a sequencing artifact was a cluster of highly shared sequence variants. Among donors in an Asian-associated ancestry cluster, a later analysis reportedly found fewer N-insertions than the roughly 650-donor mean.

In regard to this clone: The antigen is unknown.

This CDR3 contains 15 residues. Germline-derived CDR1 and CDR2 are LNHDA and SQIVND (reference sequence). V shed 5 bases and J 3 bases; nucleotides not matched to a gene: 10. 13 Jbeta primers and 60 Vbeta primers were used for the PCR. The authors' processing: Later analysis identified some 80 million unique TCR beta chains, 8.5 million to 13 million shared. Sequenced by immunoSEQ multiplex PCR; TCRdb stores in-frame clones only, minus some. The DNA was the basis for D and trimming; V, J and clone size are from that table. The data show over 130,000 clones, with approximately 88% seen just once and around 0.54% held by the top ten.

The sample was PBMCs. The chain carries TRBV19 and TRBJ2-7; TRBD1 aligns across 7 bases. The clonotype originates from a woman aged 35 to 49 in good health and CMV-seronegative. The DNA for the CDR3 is TGTGCCAGTAGTTACCGACAGGGTATTAACTACGAGCAGTACTTC. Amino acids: CASSYRQGINYEQYF.